Each of the 17 T cell receptor beta chains below was sequenced from the same sample in a study of technical replicates of blood from a handful of donors (dated by TCRdb to 2016 to 2017). To prepare the library, the immunoSEQ multiplex PCR assay was applied. TCRdb's version of the immuneACCESS table is confined to in-frame rearrangements and falls short of the full clone set. An unresolved V gene accounts for under half of the shortfall where checked; the remainder is of unknown origin. Within this sample are over 65,000 clones, with approximately 96% of them counted one time only. The ten largest clones take up approximately 0.21% of the sample. Sequenced sample: T cells isolated from PBMCs. Receptors originate from a human donor in good health.

The rearrangement joins TRBV7-3 to TRBJ2-3; 10 bases align to TRBD2. V trimming: 2 bases; J trimming: 5 bases; junction bases outside the gene matches: 4. The CDR3 loop spans 15 amino acids. Germline V CDR1 and CDR2: SGHTA, FQGTGA. The DNA of the CDR3 is TGTGCCAGCAGCTTACAAGCGGGGGGGCGAGATACGCAGTATTTT. It codes for CASSLQAGGRDTQYF.

V usage is TRBV19 and J usage is TRBJ1-1; unclear D gene. V lost 1 base and J lost 1, with 7 bases in between. This CDR3 is 14 amino acids long. The germline CDR1 and CDR2 sequences are LNHDA and SQIVND (reference sequence). The CDR3 here is CASSIAPRNTEAFF. CDR3 nucleotide sequence: TGTGCCAGTAGTATAGCCCCTCGGAACACTGAAGCTTTCTTT.

In nucleotides, the CDR3 is TGTGCCAGCAGCCGACAGGGCCCCAATCAGCCCCAGCATTTT. This translates into CASSRQGPNQPQHF. The genes are TRBV25-1 and TRBJ1-5; TRBD1 matches at 7 bases. The ends lost 6 bases at V and 3 bases at J; junction bases unmatched: 5. Germline V gene sequence: CDR1 MGHDK, CDR2 SYGVNS. The CDR3 totals 14 residues.

The chain combines TRBV6-1 with TRBJ2-3; 9 nucleotides match TRBD1. This CDR3 contains 15 residues. The germline V gene has CDR1 MNHNS and CDR2 SASEGT. V shed 6 bases, J shed 4 bases, and the junction held 8 bases outside the gene matches. CDR3 DNA sequence: TGTGCCAGCAGCGGCCGGGACAGGGCCCCAGATACGCAGTATTTT. Translation: CASSGRDRAPDTQYF.

This sequence joins TRBV28 and TRBJ1-2; no clear D gene. Germline V gene sequence: CDR1 MDHEN, CDR2 SYDVKM. The CDR3 contains 11 residues. Trimming shortened V by 6 bases and J by 4 bases, and 6 bases separated the two germline ends. The CDR3 is CASSGAYGYTF. As DNA, the CDR3 is TGTGCCAGCAGCGGAGCCTATGGCTACACCTTC.

The chain joins TRBV2 to TRBJ2-7; 9 bases align to TRBD2. The CDR3 runs 14 residues. Trimming took 5 bases from V and 9 from J; bases not matched to a gene: 11. The V gene's germline CDR1 is SNHLY and CDR2 FYNNEI. The CDR3 sequence: CASSRLADNSGQYF. CDR3 DNA sequence: TGTGCCAGCAGTCGACTAGCGGATAATTCTGGGCAGTACTTC.

V is TRBV7-9 and J is TRBJ1-2; D is unresolved. Trimming pared 1 base from V and 1 base from J, leaving 13 bases between. The CDR3 is 16 residues long. CDR1 and CDR2 (germline): SEHNR, FQNEAQ (reference sequence). The CDR3 here is CASSLGGLEFNYGYTF. In nucleotides, the CDR3 is TGTGCCAGCAGCTTAGGAGGGTTGGAATTTAACTATGGCTACACCTTC.

In this sample, this clone turned up once. The V call is TRBV7-2, the J call TRBJ2-7; 8 bases agree with TRBD2. V was clipped by 1 base and J by 4 bases; unmatched bases: 6. The germline V gene has CDR1 SGHTA and CDR2 FQGNSA. The CDR3 has 15 residues. CDR3 loop: CASSLVGTSGYEQYF. CDR3 DNA: TGTGCCAGCAGCTTAGTTGGGACTAGTGGTTACGAGCAGTACTTC.

The chain couples TRBV10-1 to TRBJ1-1; D ambiguous. Trimming removed 3 bases at V and 2 bases at J, with 10 bases between. The germline V gene encodes CDR1 WNHNN and CDR2 SYGVQD (reference sequence). The CDR3 totals 14 residues. CDR3 sequence: CASSDSAANTEAFF. Here the CDR3 DNA reads TGCGCCAGCAGTGATTCGGCGGCAAACACTGAAGCTTTCTTT.

The J gene is TRBJ2-5, the V gene TRBV4-1; unclear D gene. Between the trimmed V and J ends, which lost 0 bases and 2 bases, there was a span of 13 bases. Germline CDR1 is MGHRA and CDR2 is YSYEKL. This CDR3 has 16 amino acids. The DNA for the CDR3 is TGCGCCAGCAGCCAAGATCAGGTCCTTCCTCAAGAGACCCAGTACTTC. This translates into CASSQDQVLPQETQYF.

The J gene is TRBJ1-1, the V gene TRBV2; 12 bases map to TRBD1. V lost 6 bases and J lost 4; bases outside the gene matches: 18. The germline V gene encodes CDR1 SNHLY and CDR2 FYNNEI. The CDR3 runs to 19 residues. The CDR3 DNA reads TGTGCCAGCAGCCCAGGATTGGGACAGGGGGCGAAGGGGGGCACTGAAGCTTTCTTT. This encodes CASSPGLGQGAKGGTEAFF.

The DNA for the CDR3 is TGTGCCAGGGGTAGCGGGAGAGCGAACACCGGGGAGCTGTTTTTT. This encodes CARGSGRANTGELFF. The chain uses TRBV7-2 and TRBJ2-2; TRBD2 aligns across 9 bases. The CDR3 is made up of 15 amino acids. The germline gives CDR1 SGHTA, CDR2 FQGNSA. V was pared by 9 bases and J by 0 bases, with 5 bases of the junction left unmatched.

V gene TRBV6-5 combines with J gene TRBJ2-7, with 8 bases matching TRBD1. There are 14 residues in the CDR3. Germline values: CDR1 MNHEY, CDR2 SVGAGI. With 2 bases clipped from V and 6 bases from J, the junction kept 6 bases outside the gene matches. The CDR3 DNA follows: TGTGCCAGCAGTTACGAGACAGGGGACCTCGAGCAGTACTTC. Translating gives CASSYETGDLEQYF.

The chain employs TRBV5-1 and TRBJ2-2; 8 nucleotides match TRBD1. Trimming took 4 bases from V and 1 from J; bases not matched to a gene: 3. The CDR3 has 15 amino acids. Germline assignment: CDR1 SGHRS and CDR2 YFSETQ. The CDR3 bases are TGCGCCAGCAGCACCGGGACAGGGAACACCGGGGAGCTGTTTTTT. The encoded protein is CASSTGTGNTGELFF. Variable domain in full (rest from reference TRBV5-1 and TRBJ2-2): KAGVTQTPRYLIKTRGQQVTLSCSPISGHRSVSWYQQTPGQGLQFLFEYFSETQRNKGNFPGRFSGRQFSNSRSEMNVSTLELGDSALYLCASSTGTGNTGELFFGEGSRLTVL.

This clone was recorded once. The chain joins TRBV29-1 to TRBJ2-2; the match to TRBD1 covers 10 bases. The V gene's germline CDR1 is SQVTM and CDR2 ANQGSEA. Trimming took 4 bases from V and 4 from J; bases not matched to a gene: 6. This CDR3 spans 15 amino acids. CDR3 residues: CSVVLTGGGTGELFF. CDR3 DNA: TGCAGCGTTGTATTGACAGGGGGCGGCACCGGGGAGCTGTTTTTT.

The chain recombines TRBV5-1 with TRBJ1-2, with 8 bases lining up with TRBD1. Germline CDR1 is SGHRS and CDR2 is YFSETQ. The ends lost 3 bases at V and 6 bases at J; junction bases unmatched: 4. The CDR3 contains 13 residues. The DNA of the CDR3 is TGCGCCAGCAGCTCGACAGGGGACGATGGCTACACCTTC. Protein product: CASSSTGDDGYTF. The complete variable domain, with remaining parts taken from reference TRBV5-1 and TRBJ1-2, reads KAGVTQTPRYLIKTRGQQVTLSCSPISGHRSVSWYQQTPGQGLQFLFEYFSETQRNKGNFPGRFSGRQFSNSRSEMNVSTLELGDSALYLCASSSTGDDGYTFGSGTRLTVV.

V gene TRBV6-4 combines with J gene TRBJ2-1; 11 nucleotides match TRBD1. CDR3 length: 14 amino acids. Germline-derived CDR1 and CDR2 are MRHNA and SNTAGT. With 8 bases clipped from V and 10 bases from J, the junction kept 10 bases outside the gene matches. The CDR3 here is CASGMGQGEFEQFF. Here the CDR3 DNA reads TGTGCCAGCGGGATGGGACAGGGGGAATTCGAGCAGTTCTTC.